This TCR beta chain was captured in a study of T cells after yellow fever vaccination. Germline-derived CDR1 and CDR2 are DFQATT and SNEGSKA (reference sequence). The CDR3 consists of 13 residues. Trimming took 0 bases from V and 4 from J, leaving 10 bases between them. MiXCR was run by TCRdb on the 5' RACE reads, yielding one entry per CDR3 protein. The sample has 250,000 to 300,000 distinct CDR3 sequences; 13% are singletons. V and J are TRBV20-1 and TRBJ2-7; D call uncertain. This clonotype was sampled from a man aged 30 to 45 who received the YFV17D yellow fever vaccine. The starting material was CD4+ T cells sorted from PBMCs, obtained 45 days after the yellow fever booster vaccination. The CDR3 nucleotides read TGCAGTGCTAGAGATTCGGGCGTATACGAGCAGTACTTC. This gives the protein CSARDSGVYEQYF.